These 3 T cell receptor beta chains were sequenced from one sample in a study of blood T cell repertoires in COVID-19. Method: immunoSEQ multiplex PCR; TCRdb's copy keeps in-frame clones and lacks some. The data show 100,000 or so clones, more than 75% seen once. Sequenced sample: peripheral blood. The source of these receptors is a man in his fifties or sixties with active or convalescent COVID-19.

V and J are TRBV30 and TRBJ2-7; D is undetermined. Trimming removed 2 bases from V and 4 bases from J, with 9 bases in between. CDR1 is GTSNPN and CDR2 is SVGIG in the germline V gene (reference sequence). The CDR3 runs 12 residues. In DNA, the CDR3 is TGTGCCTGGAGTTTGTCCATTTACGAGCAGTACTTC. Translating gives CAWSLSIYEQYF.

This clone has just one count. The chain is built from TRBV4-3 and TRBJ2-3; D call uncertain. CDR1 and CDR2 from the germline V gene are LGHNA and YSLEER. The CDR3 spans 15 residues. V lost 0 bases and J lost 6, with 13 bases in between. In nucleotides, the CDR3 is TGCGCCAGCAGCCAAGATACCCTAAGCGTGGATACGCAGTATTTT. Translation gives CASSQDTLSVDTQYF.

This clone was picked up one time. This chain connects TRBV20-1 to TRBJ1-1; TRBD1 aligns across 10 bases. CDR3 length: 15 amino acids. Germline CDR1 reads DFQATT; CDR2 reads SNEGSKA (reference sequence). J lost 1 base, V lost 3 bases, and 5 bases had no gene match. The CDR3 nucleotides read TGCAGTGCTAGTAGGACAGGGGGTCGGAACACTGAAGCTTTCTTT. This translates into CSASRTGGRNTEAFF.